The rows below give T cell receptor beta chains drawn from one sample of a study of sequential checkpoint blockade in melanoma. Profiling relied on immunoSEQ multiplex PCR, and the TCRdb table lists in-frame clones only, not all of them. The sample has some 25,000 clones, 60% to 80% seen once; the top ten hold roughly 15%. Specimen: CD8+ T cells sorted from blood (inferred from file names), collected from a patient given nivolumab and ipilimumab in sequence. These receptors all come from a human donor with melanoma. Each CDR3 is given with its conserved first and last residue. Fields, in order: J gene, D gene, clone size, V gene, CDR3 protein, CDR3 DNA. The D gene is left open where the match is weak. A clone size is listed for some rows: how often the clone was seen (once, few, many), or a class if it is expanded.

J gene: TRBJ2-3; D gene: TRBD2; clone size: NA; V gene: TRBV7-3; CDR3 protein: CASSLGLYSDTQYF; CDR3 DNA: TGTGCCAGCAGCTTGGGACTATATTCGGATACGCAGTATTTT
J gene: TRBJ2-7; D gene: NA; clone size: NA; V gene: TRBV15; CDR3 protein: CATSRDEDEQYF; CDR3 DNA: TGTGCCACCAGCAGAGATGAGGACGAGCAGTACTTC
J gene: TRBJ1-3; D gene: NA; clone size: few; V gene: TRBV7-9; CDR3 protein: CASRSGSGNTIYF; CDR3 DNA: TGTGCCAGCAGATCGGGCTCTGGAAACACCATATATTTT
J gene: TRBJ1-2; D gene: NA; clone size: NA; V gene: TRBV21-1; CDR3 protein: CASSKGKEVDYGYTF; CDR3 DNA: TGTGCCAGCAGCAAAGGTAAGGAGGTTGACTATGGCTACACCTTC
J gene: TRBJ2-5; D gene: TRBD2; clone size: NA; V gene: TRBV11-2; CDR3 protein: CASSGTSGGVETQYF; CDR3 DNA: TGTGCCAGCAGCGGAACTAGCGGGGGAGTGGAGACCCAGTACTTC
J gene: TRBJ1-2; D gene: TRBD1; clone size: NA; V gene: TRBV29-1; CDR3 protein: CSAAGPGTGQEYGYTF; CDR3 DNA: TGCAGCGCCGCCGGTCCAGGGACGGGACAGGAATATGGCTACACCTTC
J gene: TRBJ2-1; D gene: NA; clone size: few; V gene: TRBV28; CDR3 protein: CASSLTGVGGTNEQFF; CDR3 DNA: TGTGCCAGCAGTTTAACGGGGGTAGGCGGGACCAATGAGCAGTTCTTC
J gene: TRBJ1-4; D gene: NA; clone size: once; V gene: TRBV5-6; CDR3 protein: CASSHHRGGGEKLFF; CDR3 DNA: TGTGCCAGCAGCCATCATCGCGGAGGCGGTGAAAAACTGTTTTTT
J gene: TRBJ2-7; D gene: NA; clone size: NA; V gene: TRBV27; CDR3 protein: CASSLYQGGGEQYF; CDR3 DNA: TGTGCCAGCAGTTTATATCAGGGAGGTGGCGAGCAGTACTTC
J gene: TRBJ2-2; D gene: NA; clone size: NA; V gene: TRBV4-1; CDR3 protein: CASTTLHETGELFF; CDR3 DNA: TGCGCCAGCACTACTCTTCACGAGACCGGGGAGCTGTTTTTT
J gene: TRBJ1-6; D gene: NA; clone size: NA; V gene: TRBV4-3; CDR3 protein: CASSQDGDGISPLHF; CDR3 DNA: TGCGCCAGCAGCCAAGACGGGGATGGTATCTCACCCCTCCACTTT
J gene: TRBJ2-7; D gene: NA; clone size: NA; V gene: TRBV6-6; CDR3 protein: CASSPDSSYEQYF; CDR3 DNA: TGTGCCAGCAGCCCCGACAGCTCCTACGAGCAGTACTTC
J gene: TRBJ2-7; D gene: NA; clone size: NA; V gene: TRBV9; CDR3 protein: CASSHRGASHEQYF; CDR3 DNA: TGTGCCAGCAGCCACCGCGGGGCGTCCCACGAGCAGTACTTC
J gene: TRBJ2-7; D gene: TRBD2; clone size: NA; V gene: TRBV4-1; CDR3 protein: CASSQETSGGYEQYF; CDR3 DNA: TGCGCCAGCAGCCAAGAGACTAGCGGGGGCTACGAGCAGTACTTC
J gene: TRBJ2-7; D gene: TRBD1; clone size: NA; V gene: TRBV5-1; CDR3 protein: CASSETGESYEQYF; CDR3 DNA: TGCGCCAGCAGCGAGACAGGGGAATCCTACGAGCAGTACTTC
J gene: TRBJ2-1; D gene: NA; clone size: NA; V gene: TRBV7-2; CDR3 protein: CASSLATYNEQFF; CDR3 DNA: TGTGCCAGCAGCTTAGCCACATACAATGAGCAGTTCTTC
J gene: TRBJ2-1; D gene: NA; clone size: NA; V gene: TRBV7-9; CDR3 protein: CASSWTYEQFF; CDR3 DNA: TGTGCCAGCAGTTGGACTTACGAGCAGTTCTTC
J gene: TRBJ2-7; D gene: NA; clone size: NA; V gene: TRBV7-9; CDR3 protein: CATDTGIAYEQYF; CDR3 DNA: TGTGCCACCGACACAGGGATAGCCTACGAGCAGTACTTC
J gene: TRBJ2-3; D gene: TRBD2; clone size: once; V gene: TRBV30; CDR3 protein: CAFGTSNGLGTQYF; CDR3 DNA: TGTGCCTTTGGGACGTCTAATGGACTAGGTACGCAGTATTTT
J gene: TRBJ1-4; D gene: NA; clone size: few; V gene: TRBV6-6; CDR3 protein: CASFSATNEKLFF; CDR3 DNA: TGTGCCAGTTTCAGTGCAACTAATGAAAAACTGTTTTTT
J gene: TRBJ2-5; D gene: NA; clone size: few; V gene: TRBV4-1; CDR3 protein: CASSQVSSQETQYF; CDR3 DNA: TGCGCCAGCAGCCAAGTTTCGAGTCAAGAGACCCAGTACTTC
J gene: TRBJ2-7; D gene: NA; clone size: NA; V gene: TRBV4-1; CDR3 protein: CASSQGAGYEQYF; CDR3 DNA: TGCGCCAGCAGCCAAGGGGCCGGCTACGAGCAGTACTTC
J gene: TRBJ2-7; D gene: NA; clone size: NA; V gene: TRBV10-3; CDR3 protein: CAISGETYEQYF; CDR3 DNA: TGTGCCATCAGTGGCGAAACCTACGAGCAGTACTTC
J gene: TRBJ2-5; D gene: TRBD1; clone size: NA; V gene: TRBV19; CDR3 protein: CASSIGTGETQYF; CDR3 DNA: TGTGCCAGTAGTATTGGGACAGGAGAGACCCAGTACTTC
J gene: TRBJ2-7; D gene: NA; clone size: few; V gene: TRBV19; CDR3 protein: CASTSGAYEQYF; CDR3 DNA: TGTGCCAGTACGTCAGGGGCCTACGAGCAGTACTTC
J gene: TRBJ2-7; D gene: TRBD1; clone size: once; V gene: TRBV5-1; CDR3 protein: CASSLGQGLREQYF; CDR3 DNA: TGCGCCAGCAGCCTGGGACAGGGGCTGCGCGAGCAGTACTTC
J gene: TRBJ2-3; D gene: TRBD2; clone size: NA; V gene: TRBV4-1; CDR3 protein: CASSQEVSGGTTDTQYF; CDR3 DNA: TGCGCCAGCAGCCAAGAGGTTAGCGGGGGGACCACAGATACGCAGTATTTT
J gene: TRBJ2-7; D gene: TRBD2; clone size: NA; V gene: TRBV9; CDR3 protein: CASSGEGNSYEQYF; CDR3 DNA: TGTGCCAGCTCCGGGGAGGGGAACTCCTACGAGCAGTACTTC
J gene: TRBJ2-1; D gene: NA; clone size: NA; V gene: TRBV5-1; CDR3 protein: CASRAQGHEQFF; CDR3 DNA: TGCGCCAGTCGTGCCCAGGGCCATGAGCAGTTCTTC
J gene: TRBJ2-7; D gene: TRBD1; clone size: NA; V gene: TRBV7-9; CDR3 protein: CASSLAGEKWTGGYEQYF; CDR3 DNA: TGTGCCAGCAGCTTAGCCGGTGAAAAGTGGACAGGGGGCTACGAGCAGTACTTC
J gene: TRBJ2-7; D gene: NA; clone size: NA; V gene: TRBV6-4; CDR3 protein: CASRDRASSYEQYF; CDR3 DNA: TGTGCCAGCAGAGATCGCGCAAGCTCCTACGAGCAGTACTTC
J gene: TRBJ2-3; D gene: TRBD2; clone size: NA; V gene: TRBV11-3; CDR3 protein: CASSPWGSGTSPISTDTQYF; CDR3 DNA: TGTGCCAGCAGCCCCTGGGGGTCGGGGACTAGCCCCATTAGCACAGATACGCAGTATTTT
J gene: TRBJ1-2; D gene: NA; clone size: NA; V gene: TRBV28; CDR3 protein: CASSVPPPAMSAYYGYTF; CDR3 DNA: TGTGCCAGCAGTGTTCCCCCTCCCGCTATGAGTGCTTACTATGGCTACACCTTC
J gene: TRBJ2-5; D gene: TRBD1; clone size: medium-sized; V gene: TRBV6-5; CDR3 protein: CASSSGQEETQYF; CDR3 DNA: TGTGCCAGCAGTTCTGGACAGGAAGAGACCCAGTACTTC
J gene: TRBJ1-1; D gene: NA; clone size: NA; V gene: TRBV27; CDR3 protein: CASSSEATEAFF; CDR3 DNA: TGTGCCAGCAGTTCGGAGGCCACTGAAGCTTTCTTT
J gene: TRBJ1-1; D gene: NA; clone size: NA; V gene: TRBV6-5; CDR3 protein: CASSYPNTEAFF; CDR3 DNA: TGTGCCAGCAGTTACCCTAACACTGAAGCTTTCTTT
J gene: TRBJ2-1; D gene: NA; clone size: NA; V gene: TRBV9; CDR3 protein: CASSVGGGNKQFF; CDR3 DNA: TGTGCCAGCAGCGTAGGTGGAGGGAATAAGCAGTTCTTC
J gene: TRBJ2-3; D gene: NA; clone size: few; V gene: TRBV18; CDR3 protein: CASNTEGLQSDTQYF; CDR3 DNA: TGTGCCAGCAACACCGAGGGTCTTCAGTCAGATACGCAGTATTTT
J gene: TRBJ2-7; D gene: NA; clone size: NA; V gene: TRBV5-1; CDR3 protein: CASSLAGEITYEQYF; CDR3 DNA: TGCGCCAGCAGCTTGGCAGGGGAGATCACCTACGAGCAGTACTTC
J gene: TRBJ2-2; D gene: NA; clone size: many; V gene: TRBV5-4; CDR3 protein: CASSSNTGELFF; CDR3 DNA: TGTGCCAGCAGCTCAAACACCGGGGAGCTGTTTTTT
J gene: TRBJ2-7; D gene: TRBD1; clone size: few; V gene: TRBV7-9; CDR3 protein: CASSAPGTGADEQYF; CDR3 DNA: TGTGCCAGCAGCGCGCCCGGGACAGGGGCGGACGAGCAGTACTTC
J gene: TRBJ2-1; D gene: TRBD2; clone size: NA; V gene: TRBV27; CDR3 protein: CASSFGGVLENEQFF; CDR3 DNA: TGTGCCAGCAGTTTCGGGGGGGTCCTCGAGAATGAGCAGTTCTTC
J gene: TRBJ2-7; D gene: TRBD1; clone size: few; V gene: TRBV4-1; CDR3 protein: CASSQGPSGTGFNYEQYF; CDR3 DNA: TGCGCCAGCAGCCAAGGACCCTCCGGGACAGGGTTTAACTACGAGCAGTACTTC
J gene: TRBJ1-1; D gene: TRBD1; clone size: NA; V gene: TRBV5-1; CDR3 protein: CASSQNGQGGVTEAFF; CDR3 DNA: TGCGCCAGCAGCCAAAACGGACAGGGAGGGGTCACTGAAGCTTTCTTT
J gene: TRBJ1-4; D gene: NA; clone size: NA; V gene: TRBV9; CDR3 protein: CASSPPGEKLFF; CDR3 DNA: TGTGCCAGCAGCCCCCCCGGGGAAAAACTGTTTTTT
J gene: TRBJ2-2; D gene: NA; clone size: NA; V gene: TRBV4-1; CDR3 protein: CASSPPSSGELFF; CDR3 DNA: TGCGCCAGCAGCCCACCTAGCTCCGGGGAGCTGTTTTTT
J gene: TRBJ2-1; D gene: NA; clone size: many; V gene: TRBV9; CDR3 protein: CASSARGGGKEQFF; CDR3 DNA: TGTGCCAGCAGCGCGAGGGGGGGAGGTAAGGAGCAGTTCTTC
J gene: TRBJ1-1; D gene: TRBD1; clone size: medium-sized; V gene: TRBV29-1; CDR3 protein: CSVDVTGGTEAFF; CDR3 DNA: TGCAGCGTTGACGTGACAGGGGGCACTGAAGCTTTCTTT
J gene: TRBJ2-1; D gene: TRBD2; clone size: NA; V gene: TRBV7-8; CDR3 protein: CASSLVAGVYGAYNEQFF; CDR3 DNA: TGTGCCAGCAGCTTAGTAGCGGGGGTGTATGGCGCCTACAATGAGCAGTTCTTC
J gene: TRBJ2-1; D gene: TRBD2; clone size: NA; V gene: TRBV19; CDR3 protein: CASTLSGELVNEQFF; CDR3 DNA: TGTGCCAGTACCCTTAGCGGGGAGTTAGTCAATGAGCAGTTCTTC
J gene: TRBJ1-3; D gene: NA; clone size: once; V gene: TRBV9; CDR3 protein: CASSVAGARYGNTIYF; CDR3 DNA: TGTGCCAGCAGCGTAGCTGGGGCGCGTTATGGAAACACCATATATTTT
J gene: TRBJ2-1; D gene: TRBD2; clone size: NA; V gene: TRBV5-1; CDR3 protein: CASSEGTSGGAGQFF; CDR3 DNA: TGCGCCAGCAGCGAAGGGACTAGCGGGGGGGCAGGGCAGTTCTTC
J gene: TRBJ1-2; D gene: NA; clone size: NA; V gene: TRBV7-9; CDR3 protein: CASTPEVGGVYGYTF; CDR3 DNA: TGTGCCAGCACCCCGGAAGTAGGAGGGGTCTATGGCTACACCTTC
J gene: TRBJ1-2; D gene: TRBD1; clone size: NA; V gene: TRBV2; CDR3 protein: CASTKGQGTYGYTF; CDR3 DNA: TGTGCCAGCACTAAAGGACAGGGTACCTATGGCTACACCTTC
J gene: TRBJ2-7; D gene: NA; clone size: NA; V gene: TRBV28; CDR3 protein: CASRRRQAEAYEQYF; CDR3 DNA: TGTGCCAGCCGTCGTCGACAGGCAGAGGCCTACGAGCAGTACTTC
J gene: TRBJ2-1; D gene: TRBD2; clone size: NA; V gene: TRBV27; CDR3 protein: CASTLAGGSYNEQFF; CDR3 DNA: TGTGCCAGCACTCTAGCGGGGGGCTCCTACAATGAGCAGTTCTTC
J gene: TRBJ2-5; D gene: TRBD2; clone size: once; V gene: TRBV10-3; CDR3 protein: CAISDPSGGIMETQYF; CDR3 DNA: TGTGCCATCAGTGACCCTAGCGGGGGGATTATGGAGACCCAGTACTTC
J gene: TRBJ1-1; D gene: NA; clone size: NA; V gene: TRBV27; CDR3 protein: CASSSLLTNTEAFF; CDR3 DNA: TGTGCCAGCAGTTCCTTACTTACGAACACTGAAGCTTTCTTT
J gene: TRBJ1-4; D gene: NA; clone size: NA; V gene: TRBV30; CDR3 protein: CAWSGDNEKLFF; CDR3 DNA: TGTGCCTGGAGTGGCGATAATGAAAAACTGTTTTTT